Listed below are T cell receptor beta chains from one sample, sequenced in a study of beta chain features in type 1 diabetes. The data were produced by immunoSEQ multiplex PCR, yet TCRdb's version contains in-frame clones alone and is incomplete. This sample has 620,000 or so clones, with roughly a sixth found just once. The sample was naive CD4+ T cells from blood. The receptors here all came from a man between 18 and 29 years old in good health. The CDR3 runs from the conserved cysteine through the conserved F or W. Each record gives: D gene, V gene, clone size, J gene, CDR3 protein, CDR3 DNA. A D gene is named only where the DNA matches it firmly. Clone size is not always given. Where it is, it says once, few, many or a class for expanded clones.

D gene: TRBD1
V gene: TRBV5-1
clone size: few
J gene: TRBJ1-2
CDR3 protein: CASSRDRAIYGYTF
CDR3 DNA: TGCGCCAGCAGCCGGGACAGGGCGATCTATGGCTACACCTTC

D gene: TRBD1
V gene: TRBV18
clone size: few
J gene: TRBJ1-5
CDR3 protein: CASSPSTGGVEPQHF
CDR3 DNA: TGTGCCAGCTCACCAAGCACAGGGGGCGTTGAGCCCCAGCATTTT

D gene: NA
V gene: TRBV4-2
clone size: few
J gene: TRBJ1-4
CDR3 protein: CASSRSGVPVEKLFF
CDR3 DNA: TGTGCCAGCAGCCGATCAGGGGTTCCCGTTGAAAAACTGTTTTTT

D gene: TRBD2
V gene: TRBV5-1
clone size: NA
J gene: TRBJ2-6
CDR3 protein: CASSPGTSGSSGANVLTF
CDR3 DNA: TGCGCCAGCAGCCCGGGGACTAGCGGGTCCTCTGGGGCCAACGTCCTGACTTTC

D gene: TRBD1
V gene: TRBV5-6
clone size: NA
J gene: TRBJ1-5
CDR3 protein: CASSLRQGSQPQHF
CDR3 DNA: TGTGCCAGCAGCCTCCGACAGGGCAGTCAGCCCCAGCATTTT

D gene: NA
V gene: TRBV11-1
clone size: NA
J gene: TRBJ1-5
CDR3 protein: CASSSQENQPQHF
CDR3 DNA: TGTGCCAGCAGCTCACAGGAGAATCAGCCCCAGCATTTT

D gene: TRBD2
V gene: TRBV4-1
clone size: few
J gene: TRBJ2-3
CDR3 protein: CASSQGRASGGGDTQYF
CDR3 DNA: TGCGCCAGCAGCCAAGGGAGGGCTAGCGGGGGAGGAGATACGCAGTATTTT

D gene: NA
V gene: TRBV28
clone size: NA
J gene: TRBJ2-1
CDR3 protein: CASSQRRPSAYNEQFF
CDR3 DNA: TGTGCCAGCAGCCAAAGGAGGCCTTCCGCCTACAATGAGCAGTTCTTC

D gene: NA
V gene: TRBV18
clone size: NA
J gene: TRBJ2-5
CDR3 protein: CASSGGESETQYF
CDR3 DNA: TGTGCCAGCTCAGGAGGGGAATCGGAGACCCAGTACTTC

D gene: TRBD1
V gene: TRBV2
clone size: NA
J gene: TRBJ2-7
CDR3 protein: CASRLDRGDYEQYF
CDR3 DNA: TGTGCCAGCAGGCTGGACAGGGGGGACTACGAGCAGTACTTC

D gene: NA
V gene: TRBV19
clone size: NA
J gene: TRBJ1-5
CDR3 protein: CASTPHGGGQGQPQHF
CDR3 DNA: TGTGCCAGTACTCCCCACGGTGGGGGGCAGGGTCAGCCCCAGCATTTT

D gene: NA
V gene: TRBV20-1
clone size: NA
J gene: TRBJ2-5
CDR3 protein: CSASRQETQYF
CDR3 DNA: TGCAGTGCTAGCCGCCAAGAGACCCAGTACTTC

D gene: NA
V gene: TRBV7-9
clone size: few
J gene: TRBJ1-5
CDR3 protein: CASSPSGAGQPQHF
CDR3 DNA: TGTGCCAGCAGCCCTTCCGGAGCTGGTCAGCCCCAGCATTTT

D gene: NA
V gene: TRBV18
clone size: few
J gene: TRBJ2-5
CDR3 protein: CASSPIWSQETQYF
CDR3 DNA: TGTGCCAGCTCACCCATTTGGTCCCAAGAGACCCAGTACTTC

D gene: TRBD1
V gene: TRBV7-2
clone size: few
J gene: TRBJ1-5
CDR3 protein: CASSSDRVGQPQHF
CDR3 DNA: TGTGCCAGCAGCTCAGACAGGGTTGGGCAGCCCCAGCATTTT

D gene: TRBD2
V gene: TRBV7-9
clone size: NA
J gene: TRBJ2-3
CDR3 protein: CASSLGSSGHTDTQYF
CDR3 DNA: TGTGCCAGCAGCTTAGGATCTAGCGGGCACACAGATACGCAGTATTTT

D gene: TRBD2
V gene: TRBV25-1
clone size: few
J gene: TRBJ2-1
CDR3 protein: CASSEWPGLAGTDEQFF
CDR3 DNA: TGTGCCAGCAGTGAATGGCCGGGACTAGCGGGAACGGATGAGCAGTTCTTC

D gene: NA
V gene: TRBV9
clone size: NA
J gene: TRBJ1-4
CDR3 protein: CASSAESVSNNEKLFF
CDR3 DNA: TGTGCCAGCAGCGCCGAGAGTGTGAGCAATAATGAAAAACTGTTTTTT

D gene: TRBD2
V gene: TRBV4-1
clone size: few
J gene: TRBJ2-3
CDR3 protein: CASSQELTGTSFPDTQYF
CDR3 DNA: TGCGCCAGCAGCCAAGAATTGACCGGGACTAGCTTCCCAGATACGCAGTATTTT

D gene: TRBD1
V gene: TRBV2
clone size: NA
J gene: TRBJ2-2
CDR3 protein: CASSANRGNTGELFF
CDR3 DNA: TGTGCCAGCAGTGCGAACAGGGGGAACACCGGGGAGCTGTTTTTT

D gene: TRBD1
V gene: TRBV18
clone size: NA
J gene: TRBJ1-3
CDR3 protein: CASSRDRHSGNTIYF
CDR3 DNA: TGTGCCAGCTCACGGGACAGGCACTCTGGAAACACCATATATTTT

D gene: NA
V gene: TRBV27
clone size: NA
J gene: TRBJ1-1
CDR3 protein: CASSLRLENTEAFF
CDR3 DNA: TGTGCCAGCAGTTTACGCTTAGAGAACACTGAAGCTTTCTTT

D gene: NA
V gene: TRBV10-3
clone size: NA
J gene: TRBJ2-5
CDR3 protein: CAISGDLQETQYF
CDR3 DNA: TGTGCCATCAGCGGGGATCTACAAGAGACCCAGTACTTC

D gene: NA
V gene: TRBV13
clone size: NA
J gene: TRBJ1-1
CDR3 protein: CASSTRQRDPNTEAFF
CDR3 DNA: TGTGCCAGCAGCACGCGGCAACGGGACCCGAACACTGAAGCTTTCTTT

D gene: TRBD2
V gene: TRBV27
clone size: NA
J gene: TRBJ2-1
CDR3 protein: CASRRQGGNEQFF
CDR3 DNA: TGTGCCAGCAGACGGCAGGGAGGGAATGAGCAGTTCTTC

D gene: TRBD2
V gene: TRBV11-3
clone size: NA
J gene: TRBJ2-7
CDR3 protein: CASSTGLAASAYEQYF
CDR3 DNA: TGTGCCAGCAGCACGGGACTAGCGGCATCCGCCTACGAGCAGTACTTC

D gene: NA
V gene: TRBV13
clone size: NA
J gene: TRBJ1-1
CDR3 protein: CASSLEYEAFF
CDR3 DNA: TGTGCCAGCAGCTTAGAGTATGAAGCTTTCTTT

D gene: NA
V gene: TRBV7-2
clone size: few
J gene: TRBJ1-4
CDR3 protein: CASSPSKGNEKLFF
CDR3 DNA: TGTGCCAGCAGCCCATCAAAGGGGAATGAAAAACTGTTTTTT

D gene: TRBD2
V gene: TRBV9
clone size: few
J gene: TRBJ2-7
CDR3 protein: CASSLGTSGRAHEQYF
CDR3 DNA: TGTGCCAGCAGCCTCGGGACTAGCGGGAGGGCCCACGAGCAGTACTTC

D gene: NA
V gene: TRBV5-1
clone size: few
J gene: TRBJ2-1
CDR3 protein: CASSFNTYNEQFF
CDR3 DNA: TGCGCCAGCAGCTTTAACACTTACAATGAGCAGTTCTTC

D gene: NA
V gene: TRBV5-1
clone size: NA
J gene: TRBJ2-3
CDR3 protein: CASSLSTDTQYF
CDR3 DNA: TGCGCCAGCAGCTTGTCCACAGATACGCAGTATTTT

D gene: NA
V gene: TRBV28
clone size: once
J gene: TRBJ2-5
CDR3 protein: CASGPAPLQETQYF
CDR3 DNA: TGTGCCTCGGGACCCGCACCCCTTCAAGAGACCCAGTACTTC

D gene: TRBD2
V gene: TRBV5-1
clone size: few
J gene: TRBJ2-4
CDR3 protein: CASSFGTSELAKNIQYF
CDR3 DNA: TGCGCCAGCAGCTTCGGGACTAGCGAGTTAGCCAAAAACATTCAGTACTTC

D gene: TRBD1
V gene: TRBV4-1
clone size: few
J gene: TRBJ2-3
CDR3 protein: CASSQDQGAGRQGATDTQYF
CDR3 DNA: TGCGCCAGCAGCCAAGATCAGGGCGCGGGACGACAGGGGGCAACAGATACGCAGTATTTT

D gene: TRBD1
V gene: TRBV30
clone size: NA
J gene: TRBJ1-1
CDR3 protein: CAWRDRRNTEAFF
CDR3 DNA: TGTGCCTGGAGGGACAGGCGGAACACTGAAGCTTTCTTT

D gene: NA
V gene: TRBV27
clone size: few
J gene: TRBJ1-1
CDR3 protein: CASGPFGRPEQRAFF
CDR3 DNA: TGTGCCAGCGGACCCTTCGGACGGCCTGAACAAAGAGCTTTCTTT

D gene: TRBD2
V gene: TRBV18
clone size: few
J gene: TRBJ2-7
CDR3 protein: CASSREAGALSEQYF
CDR3 DNA: TGTGCCAGCTCGCGCGAAGCGGGGGCACTAAGCGAGCAGTACTTC

D gene: NA
V gene: TRBV7-2
clone size: NA
J gene: TRBJ2-7
CDR3 protein: CASSLDTYEQYF
CDR3 DNA: TGTGCCAGCAGCTTGGACACCTACGAGCAGTACTTC

D gene: TRBD2
V gene: TRBV18
clone size: few
J gene: TRBJ2-1
CDR3 protein: CASSPVIAGGRYNEQFF
CDR3 DNA: TGTGCCAGCTCACCAGTCATAGCGGGAGGACGATACAATGAGCAGTTCTTC

D gene: TRBD1
V gene: TRBV7-7
clone size: NA
J gene: TRBJ2-7
CDR3 protein: CASSLRQGYEQYF
CDR3 DNA: TGTGCCAGCAGCCTCCGACAGGGTTACGAGCAGTACTTC

D gene: TRBD1
V gene: TRBV19
clone size: few
J gene: TRBJ2-3
CDR3 protein: CASLKTGERDTQYF
CDR3 DNA: TGTGCCAGTCTAAAGACAGGGGAGCGAGATACGCAGTATTTT

D gene: TRBD1
V gene: TRBV10-3
clone size: NA
J gene: TRBJ2-5
CDR3 protein: CAISEEGAYQETQYF
CDR3 DNA: TGTGCCATCAGTGAAGAGGGGGCGTACCAAGAGACCCAGTACTTC

D gene: NA
V gene: TRBV14
clone size: few
J gene: TRBJ1-1
CDR3 protein: CASSLAGGNTEAFF
CDR3 DNA: TGTGCCAGCAGCCTTGCTGGAGGTAACACTGAAGCTTTCTTT

D gene: NA
V gene: TRBV18
clone size: few
J gene: TRBJ1-2
CDR3 protein: CASSDWDYGYTF
CDR3 DNA: TGTGCCAGCTCAGACTGGGACTATGGCTACACCTTC

D gene: TRBD1
V gene: TRBV9
clone size: few
J gene: TRBJ2-2
CDR3 protein: CASSRQGTGELFF
CDR3 DNA: TGTGCCAGCAGCAGACAGGGCACCGGGGAGCTGTTTTTT

D gene: NA
V gene: TRBV18
clone size: NA
J gene: TRBJ2-7
CDR3 protein: CASSPVTGSEQYF
CDR3 DNA: TGTGCCAGCTCACCGGTCACCGGGTCCGAGCAGTACTTC

D gene: NA
V gene: TRBV28
clone size: NA
J gene: TRBJ2-1
CDR3 protein: CASSLIRAGGDEQFF
CDR3 DNA: TGTGCCAGCAGTTTAATCAGGGCCGGAGGGGATGAGCAGTTCTTC

D gene: NA
V gene: TRBV2
clone size: few
J gene: TRBJ1-1
CDR3 protein: CASRVTRNTEAFF
CDR3 DNA: TGTGCCAGCAGGGTTACTAGGAACACTGAAGCTTTCTTT

D gene: NA
V gene: TRBV18
clone size: few
J gene: TRBJ2-1
CDR3 protein: CASSPLMRGSYNEQFF
CDR3 DNA: TGTGCCAGCTCACCACTCATGAGGGGCTCCTACAATGAGCAGTTCTTC

D gene: NA
V gene: TRBV19
clone size: few
J gene: TRBJ2-2
CDR3 protein: CASSIDRGIAGELFF
CDR3 DNA: TGTGCCAGTAGTATAGATCGGGGGATAGCCGGGGAGCTGTTTTTT

D gene: TRBD1
V gene: TRBV5-1
clone size: NA
J gene: TRBJ1-2
CDR3 protein: CASSLRRDRAGYTF
CDR3 DNA: TGCGCCAGCAGCCTCCGGCGGGACAGGGCTGGCTACACCTTC

D gene: NA
V gene: TRBV7-9
clone size: few
J gene: TRBJ1-1
CDR3 protein: CASSLAGGNTEAFF
CDR3 DNA: TGTGCCAGCAGCTTAGCCGGGGGGAACACTGAAGCTTTCTTT